This T cell receptor beta chain was recovered during a study of CD8+CD57+ T cells in acquired aplastic anemia. Study-level information: CD4+ and CD8+ cells, once sorted, gave DNA averaging approximately 3.3 ug. Study-wide results and caveats: Patients showed no significant difference from controls in CD8+ Simpson's diversity. Both patients and controls carried the same twenty-nine CD8+ CDR3 sequences.

In regard to this clonotype: The antigen is unknown.

Per the germline V gene, CDR1 is ENHRY and CDR2 is SYGVKD. V lost 0 bases and J lost 3, with 12 bases in between. The CDR3 consists of 15 residues. Genomic DNA, serving as template, underwent TCR beta VDJ and CDR3 profiling. TCRdb recomputed calls from the reads with MiXCR, one row per CDR3 protein. The sample carries around 250,000 distinct CDR3 sequences, roughly half recorded once. Sequencing input: sorted CD4+, CD8+, or CD8+CD57+ T cells (not recorded which) from PBMCs. The sequence derives from a human donor with severe aplastic anemia or a healthy control (not recorded which). This chain connects TRBV10-3 to TRBJ2-7; D gene unclear. This CDR3 reads CAISESKAGRYEQYF. The CDR3 coding sequence is TGTGCCATCAGTGAGTCGAAAGCAGGACGCTACGAGCAGTACTTC.